Below are 17 T cell receptor beta chains sequenced from a single sample in a study of blood T cell repertoires in COVID-19. Profiled with immunoSEQ multiplex PCR; TCRdb holds only in-frame clones, not every one. The sample lists 210,000 or so clones; around 89% were seen once. The sequencing input was peripheral blood. These receptors came from a man aged 25 to 40 with COVID-19, enrolled during active disease.

The chain uses TRBV4-3 and TRBJ1-3; maybe TRBD1 (5 bases). V dropped 1 base and J dropped 2 bases, with 15 bases sitting between them. This CDR3 comprises 17 residues. Germline values: CDR1 LGHNA, CDR2 YSLEER. CDR3 in amino acids: CASSQVFGDSTGNTIYF. The CDR3, as DNA: TGCGCCAGCAGCCAAGTGTTTGGGGACTCCACTGGAAACACCATATATTTT.

The chain couples TRBV10-3 to TRBJ2-7; D ambiguous. V shed 3 bases and J shed 0 bases, with 9 bases lying between them. Germline V gene sequence: CDR1 ENHRY, CDR2 SYGVKD. The CDR3 contains 14 residues. CDR3 sequence reads: CAISDRTSSYEQYF. CDR3 DNA: TGTGCCATCAGTGACCGTACCAGCTCCTACGAGCAGTACTTC.

The chain combines TRBV5-1 with TRBJ2-7, with 8 bases aligning to TRBD1. CDR3 length equals 15 residues. The V gene end was trimmed by 4 bases and the J gene end by 0 bases; junction bases not matched to a gene: 6. Germline CDR1 and CDR2: SGHRS and YFSETQ. The CDR3 here is CASSAGQGSSYEQYF. The CDR3 DNA sequence: TGCGCCAGCAGCGCCGGACAGGGAAGCTCCTACGAGCAGTACTTC.

The J gene is TRBJ2-3, the V gene TRBV4-2; 12 bases fit TRBD2. This CDR3 has 18 amino acids. The germline CDR1 and CDR2 sequences are LGHNA and YNFKEQ. The V gene end was trimmed by 0 bases and the J gene end by 6 bases; junction bases not matched to a gene: 10. The CDR3 is CASSQDWASGGALDTQYF. CDR3 in DNA: TGTGCCAGCAGCCAAGATTGGGCTAGCGGGGGGGCCTTGGATACGCAGTATTTT.

The genes are TRBV7-2 and TRBJ1-4; no clear D. This CDR3 is 14 amino acids long. The ends were cut back, 5 bases at V and 1 base at J, with 8 bases in the middle. Germline CDR1 and CDR2: SGHTA and FQGNSA. CDR3 DNA sequence: TGTGCCAGCAGCCAAAGCGGAACTAATGAAAAACTGTTTTTT. Protein product: CASSQSGTNEKLFF.

In its sample, this clone was seen a few times. V usage is TRBV6-5 and J usage is TRBJ1-6, with TRBD1 identical over 9 bases. In germline, CDR1 is MNHEY, CDR2 SVGAGI. V lost 10 bases and J lost 1; bases outside the gene matches: 5. This CDR3 comprises 15 residues. The CDR3 sequence is CATRDRESYNSPLHF. In DNA form, the CDR3 reads TGTGCCACCCGGGACAGGGAGTCCTATAATTCACCCCTCCACTTT.

The genes are TRBV28 and TRBJ1-1, with D maybe TRBD1 (6 bases). The V end was cut by 2 bases, the J end by 5 bases, with 18 bases between. The CDR3 loop spans 16 amino acids. Per the germline V gene, CDR1 is MDHEN and CDR2 is SYDVKM. DNA of the CDR3: TGTGCCAGCAGTTTAGGCCAGGGGTTTTGGTTGACTGAAGCTTTCTTT. Translation: CASSLGQGFWLTEAFF.

The CDR3 spells CASSQALVRPSGSYDTQYF. In DNA, the CDR3 is TGCGCCAGCAGCCAAGCGTTGGTAAGGCCTAGCGGGAGTTACGATACGCAGTATTTT. The J gene is TRBJ2-3, the V gene TRBV4-3; 10 positions match TRBD2. The germline V gene encodes CDR1 LGHNA and CDR2 YSLEER. This CDR3 spans 19 amino acids. V trimming: 1 base; J trimming: 6 bases; junction bases outside the gene matches: 16.

V gene TRBV28 combines with J gene TRBJ1-4, with 9 bases that match TRBD1. CDR3 length: 15 amino acids. Germline V lookup: CDR1 MDHEN, CDR2 SYDVKM. The CDR3 loop reads CASNTGGRTNEKLFF. CDR3 nucleotide sequence: TGTGCATCCAACACAGGGGGCAGAACTAATGAAAAACTGTTTTTT.

In nucleotides, the CDR3 is TGTGCCAGCAGCGACAGGGGTTCAGACGGGGAGCTGTTTTTT. Its translation: CASSDRGSDGELFF. The V and J genes are TRBV9 and TRBJ2-2; 7 nucleotides match TRBD1. Germline V CDR1 and CDR2: SGDLS, YYNGEE. CDR3 length equals 14 residues. Trimming removed 3 bases from V and 7 bases from J; junction bases left unmatched: 6.

The chain links TRBV7-2 to TRBJ2-3; TRBD2 might be the D (5 bases). Looked up from germline, CDR1 is SGHTA and CDR2 is FQGNSA. Trimming removed 1 base at V and 8 bases at J, with 13 bases between. The CDR3 consists of 14 residues. CDR3 residues: CASSLGTAPVTQYF. The CDR3 bases are TGTGCCAGCAGCTTAGGGACTGCCCCGGTTACGCAGTATTTT. The complete variable domain, with remaining parts taken from reference TRBV7-2 and TRBJ2-3, reads GAGVSQSPSNKVTEKGKDVELRCDPISGHTALYWYRQSLGQGLEFLIYFQGNSAPDKSGLPSDRFSAERTGGSVSTLTIQRTQQEDSAVYLCASSLGTAPVTQYFGPGTRLTVL.

The V and J genes are TRBV7-2 and TRBJ1-2, with D unresolved. Germline lookup yields CDR1 SGHTA and CDR2 FQGNSA. The CDR3 sequence is 13 residues long. Trimming shortened V by 1 base and J by 2 bases, and 5 bases separated the two germline ends. CDR3 in amino acids: CASSLEQNYGYTF. The DNA for the CDR3 is TGTGCCAGCAGCTTAGAACAGAACTATGGCTACACCTTC.

The J gene is TRBJ1-1, the V gene TRBV11-2, with 7 bases that match TRBD1. The V gene's germline CDR1 is SGHAT and CDR2 FQNNGV. J was trimmed by 4 bases and V by 5 bases; bases with no gene match: 13. The CDR3 covers 16 residues. The DNA for the CDR3 is TGTGCCAGCAGCCCACCCAACACAGGGGCGGGCACTGAAGCTTTCTTT. Amino acids: CASSPPNTGAGTEAFF.

The V gene is TRBV11-1, the J gene TRBJ2-1; D uncertain. V lost 5 bases, J lost 9 bases, and 14 bases lay in between. The CDR3 is made up of 13 amino acids. The germline CDR1 and CDR2 sequences are SGHAT and FQDESV (reference sequence). The CDR3 nucleotides read TGTGCCAGCAGCATTGTCAGGATGGGTGAGCAGTTCTTC. It translates to CASSIVRMGEQFF.

The rearrangement uses TRBV2 and TRBJ2-1, with 8 bases matching TRBD1. This CDR3 has 14 amino acids. Germline V gene lookup returns CDR1 SNHLY and CDR2 FYNNEI. With V trimmed by 9 bases and J by 0 bases, 4 bases remained unmatched. CDR3 region: CASTDRGSYNEQFF. The DNA for the CDR3 is TGTGCCAGTACAGACAGGGGCTCCTACAATGAGCAGTTCTTC.

This chain links TRBV2 with TRBJ1-1; D is uncertain. The germline CDR1 and CDR2 sequences are SNHLY and FYNNEI. This CDR3 comprises 14 residues. With 1 base removed from V and 0 bases from J, the gap between germline ends came to 6 bases. The CDR3 reads CASSEDSLNTEAFF. The DNA for the CDR3 is TGTGCCAGCAGTGAAGACAGCTTGAACACTGAAGCTTTCTTT.

The sample holds one count of this clone. The chain is built from TRBV6-5 and TRBJ1-2, with 7 bases that match TRBD1. Per the germline V gene, CDR1 is MNHEY and CDR2 is SVGAGI. The CDR3 extends over 14 amino acids. The V gene end was trimmed by 5 bases and the J gene end by 4 bases; junction bases not matched to a gene: 7. Here the CDR3 reads CASSPQGGSYGYTF. Here the CDR3 DNA reads TGTGCCAGCAGTCCCCAGGGGGGAAGCTATGGCTACACCTTC.